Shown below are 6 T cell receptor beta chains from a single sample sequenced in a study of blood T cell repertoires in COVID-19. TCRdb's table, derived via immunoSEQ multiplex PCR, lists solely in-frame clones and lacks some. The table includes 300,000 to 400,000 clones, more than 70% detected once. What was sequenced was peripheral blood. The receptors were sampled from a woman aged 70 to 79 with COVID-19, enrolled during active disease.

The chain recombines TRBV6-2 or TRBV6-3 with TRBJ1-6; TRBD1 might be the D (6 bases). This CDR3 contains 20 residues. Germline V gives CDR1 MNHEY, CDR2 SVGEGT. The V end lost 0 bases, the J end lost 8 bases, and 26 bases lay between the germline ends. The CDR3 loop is CASSYSKAWNRARHDSPLHF. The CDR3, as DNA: TGTGCCAGCAGTTACTCGAAGGCCTGGAACAGGGCCAGACACGATTCACCCCTCCACTTT.

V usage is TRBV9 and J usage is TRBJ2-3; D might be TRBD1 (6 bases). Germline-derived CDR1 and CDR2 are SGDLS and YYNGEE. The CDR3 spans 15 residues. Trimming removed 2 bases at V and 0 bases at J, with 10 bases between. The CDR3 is CASSVMTGSTDTQYF. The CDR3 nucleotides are TGTGCCAGCAGCGTTATGACAGGTAGCACAGATACGCAGTATTTT.

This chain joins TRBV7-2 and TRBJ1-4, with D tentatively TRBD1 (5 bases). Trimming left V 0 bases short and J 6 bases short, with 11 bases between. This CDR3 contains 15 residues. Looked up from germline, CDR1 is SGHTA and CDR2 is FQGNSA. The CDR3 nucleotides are TGTGCCAGCAGCTTAGCAGGCAGGGATCATGAAAAACTGTTTTTT. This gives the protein CASSLAGRDHEKLFF.

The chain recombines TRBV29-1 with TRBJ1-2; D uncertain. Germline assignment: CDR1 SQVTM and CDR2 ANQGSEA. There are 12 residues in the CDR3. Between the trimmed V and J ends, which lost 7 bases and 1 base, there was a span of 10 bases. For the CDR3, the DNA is TGCAGCGCCGCAGGTTTTAACTATGGCTACACCTTC. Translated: CSAAGFNYGYTF.

The CDR3 loop is CASRRSGGARDTQYF. As DNA, the CDR3 is TGTGCCAGCAGACGAAGCGGGGGGGCCAGAGATACGCAGTATTTT. This chain connects TRBV27 to TRBJ2-3, with 10 bases lining up with TRBD2. The CDR3 runs to 15 residues. V gave up 6 bases and J gave up 5 bases; unmatched junction bases: 8. Looked up from germline, CDR1 is MNHEY and CDR2 is SMNVEV (reference sequence).

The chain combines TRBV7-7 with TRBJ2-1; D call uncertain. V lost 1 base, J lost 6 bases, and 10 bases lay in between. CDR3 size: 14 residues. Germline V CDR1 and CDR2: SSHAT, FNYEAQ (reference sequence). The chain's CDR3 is CASSLDQTSNEQFF. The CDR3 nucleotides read TGTGCCAGCAGCTTAGACCAAACCAGCAATGAGCAGTTCTTC.